Listed below are T cell receptor beta chains from one sample, sequenced in a study of beta chain features in type 1 diabetes. The assay was immunoSEQ multiplex PCR, and TCRdb's table has in-frame clones only and misses some. The sample contains under 250,000 clones, 14% of which appear only once. Sequenced sample: naive CD4+ T cells from blood. The receptors here all came from a man aged 25-45 years with type 1 diabetes. Both conserved end residues are part of each CDR3. Fields, in order: V gene, J gene, D gene, clone size, CDR3 protein, CDR3 DNA. The D gene is left open where the match is weak. Only some rows state a clone size, as once, few, many or a class for expanded clones.

>TRBV6-4|TRBJ2-3|TRBD1|NA
CASKAQGLSTDTQYF
TGTGCCAGCAAGGCACAGGGGTTGAGCACAGATACGCAGTATTTT
>TRBV15|TRBJ2-3|NA|NA
CATSRGSGITDTQYF
TGTGCCACCAGCAGAGGCTCCGGGATCACAGATACGCAGTATTTT
>TRBV5-4|TRBJ1-1|NA|NA
CASSLGRENTEAFF
TGTGCCAGCAGCTTGGGACGGGAGAACACTGAAGCTTTCTTT
>TRBV7-8|TRBJ1-5|NA|few
CASSLQSSNQPQHF
TGTGCCAGCAGCTTACAATCTAGCAATCAGCCCCAGCATTTT
>TRBV25-1|TRBJ2-1|NA|few
CASSVSGLPINEQFF
TGTGCCAGCAGTGTATCAGGCCTTCCCATAAATGAGCAGTTCTTC
>TRBV5-4|TRBJ2-1|TRBD2|NA
CASSETSGNVRFF
TGTGCCAGCAGCGAGACTAGCGGGAACGTGCGGTTCTTC
>TRBV30|TRBJ1-5|NA|NA
CAWSVKRVGNQPQHF
TGTGCCTGGAGTGTTAAGAGGGTAGGGAATCAGCCCCAGCATTTT
>TRBV6-5|TRBJ2-3|TRBD2|few
CASSYSASGGYTQYF
TGTGCCAGCAGTTACTCGGCTAGCGGGGGTTATACGCAGTATTTT
>TRBV25-1|TRBJ2-3|NA|NA
CASSETRGMETDTQYF
TGTGCCAGCAGTGAAACACGCGGGATGGAGACAGATACGCAGTATTTT
>TRBV13|TRBJ2-7|NA|few
CASSLGRGLAAAYEQYF
TGTGCCAGCAGCTTAGGGAGAGGGTTAGCGGCCGCCTACGAGCAGTACTTC
>TRBV20-1|TRBJ2-5|NA|few
CSAIRGETQYF
TGCAGTGCTATACGGGGAGAGACCCAGTACTTC
>TRBV6-1|TRBJ2-3|NA|NA
CASGRHTDTQYF
TGTGCCAGCGGGAGACACACAGATACGCAGTATTTT
>TRBV7-7|TRBJ2-2|TRBD1|NA
CASSSTGVGELFF
TGTGCTAGCAGCTCGACAGGGGTTGGGGAGCTGTTTTTT
>TRBV5-6|TRBJ2-1|TRBD2|few
CASSILAGGYNEQFF
TGTGCCAGCAGCATACTAGCGGGGGGCTACAATGAGCAGTTCTTC
>TRBV5-1|TRBJ1-2|NA|NA
CASSLASPGGRYGYTF
TGCGCCAGCAGCTTGGCAAGCCCTGGAGGTCGCTATGGCTACACCTTC
>TRBV12-5|TRBJ1-2|NA|NA
CASGPPPINYGYTF
TGTGCTAGTGGTCCGCCCCCTATAAACTATGGCTACACCTTC
>TRBV10-3|TRBJ1-1|NA|few
CAISDPDTEAFF
TGTGCCATCAGTGACCCGGACACTGAAGCTTTCTTT
>TRBV5-1|TRBJ2-7|TRBD2|few
CASSFSGGASNEQYF
TGCGCCAGCAGCTTTAGCGGGGGGGCCTCCAACGAGCAGTACTTC
>TRBV7-7|TRBJ2-5|TRBD2|NA
CASSPRAGALETQYF
TGTGCCAGCAGCCCCCGGGCGGGAGCGCTTGAGACCCAGTACTTC
>TRBV2|TRBJ1-2|NA|NA
CASSEGRGGYGYTF
TGTGCCAGCAGTGAGGGCAGGGGCGGGTATGGCTACACCTTC
>TRBV5-1|TRBJ2-6|NA|NA
CASSVGVAGANVLTF
TGCGCCAGCAGCGTTGGAGTGGCTGGGGCCAACGTCCTGACTTTC
>TRBV2|TRBJ2-7|TRBD1|NA
CASGLRDRGSYEQYF
TGTGCCAGCGGTTTGCGGGACAGGGGTTCCTACGAGCAGTACTTC
>TRBV6-1|TRBJ2-1|TRBD1|few
CASRTDRGSYNEQFF
TGTGCCAGCAGAACCGACAGGGGCTCCTACAATGAGCAGTTCTTC
>TRBV6-5|TRBJ1-2|TRBD1|NA
CASSYSTGGNYGYTF
TGTGCCAGCAGTTACTCAACAGGGGGCAACTATGGCTACACCTTC
>TRBV4-1|TRBJ2-7|NA|NA
CASSQVARPSYEQYF
TGCGCCAGCAGCCAAGTGGCTAGGCCTTCCTACGAGCAGTACTTC
>TRBV11-2|TRBJ2-1|TRBD2|few
CASSPGTSGNQYSYNEQFF
TGTGCCAGCAGCCCCGGGACTAGCGGGAACCAATACTCCTACAATGAGCAGTTCTTC
>TRBV18|TRBJ2-5|TRBD1|NA
CASSPHQGEQETQYF
TGTGCCAGCTCACCTCACCAGGGGGAACAAGAGACCCAGTACTTC
>TRBV6-5|TRBJ1-2|TRBD1|NA
CASSYSGQGSYGYTF
TGTGCCAGCAGTTACTCGGGACAGGGGAGCTATGGCTACACCTTC
>TRBV29-1|TRBJ2-7|TRBD1|few
CSATRDRGNEQYF
TGCAGCGCTACACGGGACAGGGGTAACGAGCAGTACTTC
>TRBV30|TRBJ1-4|NA|few
CAWSAKEGDNEKLFF
TGTGCCTGGAGTGCCAAAGAGGGGGACAATGAAAAACTGTTTTTT
>TRBV27|TRBJ1-4|NA|NA
CASSPYPGGVGEKLFF
TGTGCCAGCAGTCCCTACCCGGGAGGGGTTGGTGAAAAACTGTTTTTT
>TRBV6-1|TRBJ2-5|TRBD1|NA
CATRTGGQETQYF
TGTGCCACCCGGACAGGGGGTCAAGAGACCCAGTACTTC
>TRBV20-1|TRBJ1-2|NA|few
CSARLGDGYTF
TGCAGTGCTAGATTAGGGGATGGCTACACCTTC
>TRBV11-3|TRBJ2-3|NA|NA
CASSHGGVDTQYF
TGTGCCAGCTCCCACGGGGGTGTTGATACGCAGTATTTT
>TRBV7-9|TRBJ1-4|NA|few
CASSLERGSGEKLFF
TGTGCCAGCAGCTTAGAGCGGGGATCAGGTGAAAAACTGTTTTTT
>TRBV5-4|TRBJ2-5|TRBD2|NA
CASSLPTSGSWETQYF
TGTGCCAGCAGCTTGCCGACTAGCGGGAGTTGGGAGACCCAGTACTTC
>TRBV5-4|TRBJ2-2|NA|NA
CASSLEGARAGELFF
TGTGCCAGCAGCCTGGAGGGGGCGCGGGCCGGGGAGCTGTTTTTT
>TRBV18|TRBJ2-5|NA|few
CASSQGEETQYF
TGTGCCAGCTCACAGGGAGAAGAGACCCAGTACTTC
>TRBV5-6|TRBJ2-5|NA|few
CASSLGRGETQYF
TGTGCCAGCAGCTTGGGCAGGGGAGAGACCCAGTACTTC
>TRBV5-6|TRBJ1-4|TRBD1|few
CASSGQTGRTNEKLFF
TGTGCCAGCAGCGGACAGACAGGGCGAACTAATGAAAAACTGTTTTTT